This T cell receptor (beta chain) was identified during a study of blood T cell repertoires in COVID-19. Sequencing used immunoSEQ multiplex PCR; TCRdb keeps in-frame clones, though not all of them. The data contain 35,000 to 55,000 clones, 75% to 90% of them singletons. The CDR3 spans 16 residues. Trimming took 4 bases from V and 8 from J; bases not matched to a gene: 13. CDR1 SGHRS and CDR2 YFSETQ come from the germline V gene. This clone appeared a few times. The sequencing input was peripheral blood. This TCR derives from a man aged 55-75 years with active COVID-19. V usage is TRBV5-1 and J usage is TRBJ2-1; 9 bases are shared with TRBD1. CDR3 DNA sequence: TGCGCCAGCAGCCAATCACAGGGGGCAGGTTCGGATGAGCAGTTCTTC. Amino acids: CASSQSQGAGSDEQFF.